Sequencing of this TCR beta chain was carried out in a study of T cell responses to AZD1222 COVID-19 vaccine. General study results and limits: White British people made up most donors, females outnumbered males, and clonal diversity was possibly underestimated. Unmutated regions of variants are reportedly targeted by nearly half of spike-specific TCRs.

Repertoires were generated with immunoSEQ multiplex PCR, while TCRdb's copy carries only in-frame clones and drops some. The data contain roughly 100,000 clones, roughly 88% of them seen just once; the ten biggest clones take up less than 9.5%. Turning to this clone: Its specificity is unknown.

This specimen was peripheral blood, taken 28 days after the second AZD1222 dose. The sequence was collected from an adult who received the AZD1222 COVID-19 vaccine.

CDR3 in amino acids: CASSSTGVNTEAFF. DNA for the CDR3: TGTGCCAGCAGCTCAACAGGGGTGAACACTGAAGCTTTCTTT. The chain employs TRBV7-3 and TRBJ1-1, with 7 bases matching TRBD1. CDR3 length: 14 amino acids. Germline lookup yields CDR1 SGHTA and CDR2 FQGTGA. J was trimmed by 0 bases and V by 4 bases; bases with no gene match: 2.